Shown below are 19 T cell receptor beta chains from a single sample sequenced in a study of identifying expanded T cells in peripheral blood. The table came from immunoSEQ multiplex PCR; TCRdb's copy has only in-frame clones and leaves some out. The data hold about 82,000 clones, with about 87% observed a single time. Sequencing used blood. Source of these receptors: a person aged 18-70 years in good health.

The genes are TRBV10-3 and TRBJ1-2; no clear D gene. This CDR3 has 15 amino acids. The germline CDR1 and CDR2 sequences are ENHRY and SYGVKD. Trimming removed 2 bases from V and 0 bases from J, with 10 bases in between. CDR3 sequence (DNA): TGTGCCATCAGTGAGAGAGGTGGGACTAACTATGGCTACACCTTC. This translates into CAISERGGTNYGYTF.

The V and J genes are TRBV7-9 and TRBJ2-7; weak D call: TRBD2 (6 bases). The CDR3 covers 14 residues. Trimming took 4 bases from V and 7 from J, leaving 17 bases between them. Per the germline V gene, CDR1 is SEHNR and CDR2 is FQNEAQ (reference sequence). CDR3 DNA sequence: TGTGCCAGCAGCTCCCGGCGGGGATCGGGGGAGCAGTACTTC. This translates into CASSSRRGSGEQYF.

V and J are TRBV9 and TRBJ2-1; TRBD1 might be the D (6 bases). The CDR3 is made up of 14 amino acids. Trimming shortened V by 3 bases and J by 4 bases, and 11 bases separated the two germline ends. Germline CDR1 and CDR2: SGDLS and YYNGEE. Here the CDR3 reads CASSAEGGYNEQFF. In DNA, the CDR3 is TGTGCCAGCAGCGCGGAAGGGGGATACAATGAGCAGTTCTTC.

This clone was picked up one time. This chain links TRBV6-1 with TRBJ1-5, with D hard to call. CDR1 is MNHNS and CDR2 is SASEGT in the germline V gene. CDR3 size: 13 residues. Trimming took 8 bases from V and 0 from J, leaving 8 bases between them. CDR3: CASRENSNQPQHF. The CDR3 DNA reads TGTGCCAGCCGGGAGAATAGCAATCAGCCCCAGCATTTT.

This clone was counted between two and nine times. J is TRBJ2-7 and V is TRBV5-6; 7 bases match TRBD1. Germline assignment: CDR1 SGHDT and CDR2 YYEEEE. This CDR3 region has 14 residues. With 4 bases clipped from V and 6 bases from J, the junction kept 10 bases outside the gene matches. Here the CDR3 DNA reads TGTGCCAGCAGCAGAACCGGGACAGCGACCGAGCAGTACTTC. Its translation: CASSRTGTATEQYF.

The chain joins TRBV2 to TRBJ2-5; D is possibly TRBD2 (6 bases). Trimming stripped 2 bases from V and 7 bases from J, with 17 bases between. CDR3 size: 15 residues. Germline loops: CDR1 SNHLY, CDR2 FYNNEI. The CDR3 loop reads CASSERDFVSGTQYF. CDR3 sequence (DNA): TGTGCCAGCAGTGAAAGGGACTTTGTTTCAGGGACCCAGTACTTC.

This rearrangement joins TRBV4-2 to TRBJ2-5, with TRBD1 matching 7 bases. The DNA end is a closer match to TRBJ2-7, so the J assignment may be wrong. The V gene's germline CDR1 is LGHNA and CDR2 YNFKEQ. This CDR3 region has 14 residues. The CDR3 DNA sequence: TGTGCCAGCAGCCCCGAAGGGGACAGCTACGAGCAGTACTTC. This gives the protein CASSPEGDSYEQYF.

J is TRBJ2-7 and V is TRBV5-6; D gene unclear. Germline V lookup: CDR1 SGHDT, CDR2 YYEEEE. V was trimmed by 2 bases and J by 7 bases, leaving 13 bases between them. CDR3 length: 13 residues. This CDR3 is CASSFGRASEQYF. The CDR3 DNA reads TGTGCCAGCAGCTTCGGCAGAGCTAGTGAGCAGTACTTC. Looking up the rest from reference TRBV5-6 and TRBJ2-7 gives the full variable domain: DAGVTQSPTHLIKTRGQQVTLRCSPKSGHDTVSWYQQALGQGPQFIFQYYEEEERQRGNFPDRFSGHQFPNYSSELNVNALLLGDSALYLCASSFGRASEQYFGPGTRLTVT.

V usage is TRBV11-2 and J usage is TRBJ2-5, with 9 bases aligning to TRBD1. V was pared by 4 bases and J by 5 bases, with 8 bases of the junction left unmatched. CDR1 and CDR2 from the germline V gene are SGHAT and FQNNGV. The CDR3 sequence is 15 residues long. The CDR3 here is CASSSGDRAGETQYF. CDR3 coding DNA: TGTGCCAGCAGCTCCGGGGACAGGGCGGGGGAGACCCAGTACTTC.

The chain has TRBV7-9 and TRBJ2-3; 8 bases align to TRBD1. CDR3 length: 15 residues. V lost 4 bases to trimming and J lost 2 bases; unmatched junction nucleotides: 5. Germline lookup yields CDR1 SEHNR and CDR2 FQNEAQ (reference sequence). CDR3 amino acids: CASSSGQGLTDTQYF. The CDR3 coding sequence is TGTGCCAGCAGCTCCGGACAGGGTCTCACAGATACGCAGTATTTT.

This chain links TRBV11-1 with TRBJ2-7; D remains ambiguous. Trimming shortened V by 0 bases and J by 3 bases, and 6 bases separated the two germline ends. Germline loops: CDR1 SGHAT, CDR2 FQDESV (reference sequence). This CDR3 contains 13 residues. This CDR3 reads CASSLAGDYEQYF. CDR3 coding DNA: TGTGCCAGCAGCTTAGCCGGTGACTACGAGCAGTACTTC.

The genes are TRBV18 and TRBJ2-1; D possibly corresponds to TRBD1 (5 bases). Germline lookup yields CDR1 KGHSH and CDR2 LQKENI. V was shortened by 6 bases and J by 6 bases, with 21 bases between the two germline ends. This CDR3 region has 16 residues. The CDR3 sequence: CASSAVPGFGANEQFF. DNA of the CDR3: TGTGCCAGCTCCGCCGTCCCAGGGTTTGGAGCCAATGAGCAGTTCTTC.

This rearrangement joins TRBV9 to TRBJ1-3, with 7 bases aligning to TRBD1. The CDR3 contains 16 residues. V was pared by 0 bases and J by 0 bases, with 3 bases of the junction left unmatched. Germline CDR1 SGDLS, CDR2 YYNGEE. The CDR3 DNA reads as TGTGCCAGCAGCGTAGCGGGGACAGACTCTGGAAACACCATATATTTT. Protein product: CASSVAGTDSGNTIYF.

This chain uses TRBV6-5 with TRBJ2-1; D possibly corresponds to TRBD1 (6 bases). The CDR3 is 15 amino acids. The germline CDR1 and CDR2 sequences are MNHEY and SVGAGI. V lost 2 bases and J lost 4, with 12 bases in between. The CDR3, as DNA: TGTGCCAGCAGTTACGTGACAGGAGGATACAATGAGCAGTTCTTC. Translated: CASSYVTGGYNEQFF.

The chain employs TRBV19 and TRBJ1-1, with TRBD1 as a possible D gene (5 bases). This CDR3 comprises 15 residues. The V gene's germline CDR1 is LNHDA and CDR2 SQIVND (reference sequence). V was trimmed by 7 bases and J by 5 bases, leaving 20 bases between them. CDR3 loop: CASIEALDGGTEAFF. DNA of the CDR3: TGTGCCAGTATCGAAGCCCTCGACGGGGGGACTGAAGCTTTCTTT.

V usage is TRBV29-1 and J usage is TRBJ2-1; the match to TRBD2 covers 8 bases. The junction had 14 bases not matched to a gene; V was cut back by 3 bases and J by 1 base. This CDR3 contains 18 residues. Germline values: CDR1 SQVTM, CDR2 ANQGSEA. The CDR3 loop reads CSVDGGGRPLLSYNEQFF. The CDR3 DNA reads as TGCAGCGTTGATGGGGGCGGGAGGCCTCTACTATCCTACAATGAGCAGTTCTTC.

This chain joins TRBV30 and TRBJ1-5, with 7 nucleotides matching TRBD1. After removal of 5 bases from V and 6 bases from J, the junction contained 10 bases not matched to a gene. CDR1 is GTSNPN, CDR2 SVGIG, per germline (reference sequence). The CDR3 extends over 14 amino acids. The CDR3 sequence: CAWGRQGGRQPQHF. CDR3 nucleotides: TGTGCCTGGGGTCGACAGGGAGGACGTCAGCCCCAGCATTTT.

The V gene is TRBV11-2, the J gene TRBJ1-1; D gene ambiguous. The germline CDR1 and CDR2 sequences are SGHAT and FQNNGV. This CDR3 contains 14 residues. The germline V and J ends were trimmed by 1 base and 1 base, with 7 bases remaining between them. CDR3 amino acids: CASSLGSGNTEAFF. The CDR3 bases are TGTGCCAGCAGCTTAGGTTCCGGGAACACTGAAGCTTTCTTT. The whole variable domain, remainder taken from reference TRBV11-2 and TRBJ1-1, is EAGVAQSPRYKIIEKRQSVAFWCNPISGHATLYWYQQILGQGPKLLIQFQNNGVVDDSQLPKDRFSAERLKGVDSTLKIQPAKLEDSAVYLCASSLGSGNTEAFFGQGTRLTVV.

This chain joins TRBV9 and TRBJ1-2, with D possibly matching TRBD1 (5 bases). This CDR3 is 13 amino acids long. The germline gives CDR1 SGDLS, CDR2 YYNGEE. The V gene lost 0 bases and the J gene lost 4 bases, with 7 bases spanning the gap. In DNA, the CDR3 is TGTGCCAGCAGCGTAGTTGACAGCTATGGCTACACCTTC. Protein product: CASSVVDSYGYTF.